This passage covers 7 T cell receptor beta chains from one sample sequenced in a study of CD8 T cells in ankylosing spondylitis. Each CDR3 protein is one row after TCRdb ran MiXCR on the 5' RACE reads. Counted here are about 39,000 distinct CDR3 sequences, around 3% occurring once; the ten biggest clones make up around 2.8%. Sequencing was carried out using blood, either unsorted or a sorted T cell fraction (not recorded which). Every receptor here comes from a male donor with ankylosing spondylitis or in good health (not recorded which).

The table lists this clonotype with many counts. The rearrangement links TRBV9 to TRBJ2-2; no definite D call. CDR1 and CDR2 from the germline V gene are SGDLS and YYNGEE. Trimming pared 1 base from V and 5 bases from J, leaving 9 bases between. The CDR3 is 14 amino acids. The DNA of the CDR3 is TGTGCCAGCAGCGTACCCCCCCAAACCGGGGAGCTGTTTTTT. Its protein product is CASSVPPQTGELFF.

There are many counts of this clonotype. The CDR3 sequence is CASSVSSGGPYQETQYF. The CDR3 bases are TGTGCCAGCAGCGTATCCAGCGGGGGCCCGTACCAAGAGACCCAGTACTTC. The chain recombines TRBV9 with TRBJ2-5; 8 bases match TRBD2. The V gene end was trimmed by 1 base and the J gene end by 0 bases; junction bases not matched to a gene: 8. The CDR3 spans 17 residues. CDR1 SGDLS and CDR2 YYNGEE come from the germline V gene.

In its sample, this clonotype was seen a few times. This chain joins TRBV9 and TRBJ2-4; D gene uncertain. This CDR3 region has 14 residues. Germline V gene data show CDR1 as SGDLS and CDR2 as YYNGEE. V was shortened by 0 bases and J by 5 bases, with 9 bases between the two germline ends. The CDR3 spells CASSVGYRENIQYF. CDR3 nucleotides: TGTGCCAGCAGCGTAGGGTACAGAGAAAACATTCAGTACTTC.

At least ten counts were recorded for this clonotype. CDR3 nucleotides: TGTGCCAGCAGCGTAGCGGGTAGCAATCAGCCCCAGCATTTT. Translated: CASSVAGSNQPQHF. This chain connects TRBV9 to TRBJ1-5; no definite D call. The V gene lost 0 bases and the J gene lost 0 bases, with 4 bases spanning the gap. Germline CDR1 reads SGDLS; CDR2 reads YYNGEE. This CDR3 is built from 14 residues.

This clonotype has a count of ten or more. The chain recombines TRBV9 with TRBJ2-6; D ambiguous. Per germline, CDR1 SGDLS and CDR2 YYNGEE. Trimming cost V 2 bases and J 0 bases, with 6 bases left between them. This CDR3 is built from 15 residues. The CDR3 sequence: CASSVKSSGANVLTF. CDR3 bases: TGTGCCAGCAGCGTGAAAAGCTCTGGGGCCAACGTCCTGACTTTC.

Ten or more counts support this clonotype. The rearrangement joins TRBV9 to TRBJ1-2; D remains ambiguous. The CDR3 length is 14 residues. V lost 6 bases, J lost 2 bases, and 14 bases lay in between. CDR1 is SGDLS, CDR2 YYNGEE, per germline. The CDR3 is CASTPGRTNYGYTF. CDR3 coding DNA: TGTGCCAGCACCCCTGGACGGACCAACTATGGCTACACCTTC.

This clonotype was recorded many times. The V and J genes are TRBV9 and TRBJ2-5; 8 positions agree with TRBD1. Trimming removed 0 bases from V and 5 bases from J; junction bases left unmatched: 3. The CDR3 extends over 14 amino acids. Germline V gives CDR1 SGDLS, CDR2 YYNGEE. The CDR3 loop is CASSVATGGETQYF. CDR3 DNA sequence: TGTGCCAGCAGCGTAGCCACAGGGGGGGAGACCCAGTACTTC.